The rows below give T cell receptor beta chains drawn from one sample of a study of shared clonotypes between healthy human individuals. Generated by immunoSEQ multiplex PCR, the TCRdb table keeps only in-frame clones and is missing some. The sample records approximately 470,000 clones, approximately 78% being singletons. The sequencing input was PBMCs. Receptor source: a woman between 35 and 50 years old in good health. Some clones in this sample may be carry-over from other donors' samples. The CDR3 runs from the conserved cysteine through the conserved F or W. The D gene is left open where the match is weak.

v_gene: TRBV29-1
j_gene: TRBJ2-5
d_gene: -
CDR3aa: CSVVGARETQYF
CDR3nt: TGCAGCGTTGTGGGTGCTCGTGAGACCCAGTACTTC

v_gene: TRBV7-2
j_gene: TRBJ2-7
d_gene: TRBD1
CDR3aa: CASSLVQGVSYEQYF
CDR3nt: TGTGCCAGCAGCTTAGTACAGGGGGTCTCCTACGAGCAGTACTTC

v_gene: TRBV28
j_gene: TRBJ2-1
d_gene: -
CDR3aa: CASSLLYEQFF
CDR3nt: TGTGCCAGCAGTTTATTGTACGAGCAGTTCTTC

v_gene: TRBV5-1
j_gene: TRBJ2-2
d_gene: TRBD1
CDR3aa: CASSPQGPTGELFF
CDR3nt: TGCGCCAGCAGCCCACAGGGGCCCACCGGGGAGCTGTTTTTT

v_gene: TRBV11-1
j_gene: TRBJ2-1
d_gene: TRBD2
CDR3aa: CASRTGLAGVNEQFF
CDR3nt: TGTGCCAGCAGAACGGGACTAGCGGGAGTCAATGAGCAGTTCTTC

v_gene: TRBV30
j_gene: TRBJ2-5
d_gene: TRBD2
CDR3aa: CAWGLAGVGAQYF
CDR3nt: TGTGCCTGGGGGCTAGCGGGAGTGGGTGCGCAGTACTTC

v_gene: TRBV7-6
j_gene: TRBJ2-7
d_gene: -
CDR3aa: CASSLGFQRSSYEQYF
CDR3nt: TGTGCCAGCAGCTTAGGGTTCCAGCGGAGCTCCTACGAGCAGTACTTC

v_gene: TRBV5-4
j_gene: TRBJ2-7
d_gene: -
CDR3aa: CASSFDGEPPLNEQYF
CDR3nt: TGTGCCAGCAGCTTCGATGGGGAGCCCCCTCTAAACGAGCAGTACTTC

v_gene: TRBV10-1
j_gene: TRBJ2-7
d_gene: TRBD2
CDR3aa: CASRLTSGPTYF
CDR3nt: TGCGCCAGCAGACTAACTAGCGGGCCTACTTACTTC

v_gene: TRBV11-2
j_gene: TRBJ2-7
d_gene: TRBD1
CDR3aa: CASSRLQGAPYEQYF
CDR3nt: TGTGCCAGCAGCCGCCTCCAGGGGGCTCCCTACGAGCAGTACTTC

v_gene: TRBV5-1
j_gene: TRBJ2-1
d_gene: TRBD2
CDR3aa: CASSQPRRGWTSGTPRNEQFF
CDR3nt: TGCGCCAGCAGCCAGCCTCGAAGGGGTTGGACTAGCGGAACTCCTAGGAATGAGCAGTTCTTC

v_gene: TRBV10-3
j_gene: TRBJ2-1
d_gene: TRBD2
CDR3aa: CAISESAGGLYNEQFF
CDR3nt: TGTGCCATCAGTGAGTCCGCGGGAGGGCTTTACAATGAGCAGTTCTTC

v_gene: TRBV19
j_gene: TRBJ1-2
d_gene: TRBD1
CDR3aa: CASSTIRTGDNYGYTF
CDR3nt: TGTGCCAGTAGCACTATAAGAACAGGGGATAACTATGGCTACACCTTC

v_gene: TRBV28
j_gene: TRBJ1-5
d_gene: -
CDR3aa: CAIMRGSNQPQHF
CDR3nt: TGTGCCATTATGCGGGGAAGCAATCAGCCCCAGCATTTT

v_gene: TRBV28
j_gene: TRBJ1-5
d_gene: TRBD1
CDR3aa: CASSLPDRGRGDQPQHF
CDR3nt: TGTGCCAGCAGTTTACCCGACAGGGGGCGAGGGGATCAGCCCCAGCATTTT

v_gene: TRBV6-1
j_gene: TRBJ2-2
d_gene: TRBD1
CDR3aa: CASRGQGSAGELFF
CDR3nt: TGTGCCAGCAGGGGACAGGGGTCGGCCGGGGAGCTGTTTTTT

v_gene: TRBV30
j_gene: TRBJ2-5
d_gene: -
CDR3aa: CAWSGPYEQYF
CDR3nt: TGTGCCTGGAGTGGACCCTATGAGCAGTACTTC

v_gene: TRBV6-5
j_gene: TRBJ2-6
d_gene: -
CDR3aa: CASSRGSGANVLTF
CDR3nt: TGTGCCAGCAGTAGGGGCTCTGGGGCCAACGTCCTGACTTTC

v_gene: TRBV6-5
j_gene: TRBJ1-4
d_gene: -
CDR3aa: CASSYKGTSGEKLFF
CDR3nt: TGTGCCAGCAGTTACAAGGGGACCTCGGGTGAAAAACTGTTTTTT

v_gene: TRBV7-9
j_gene: TRBJ2-3
d_gene: -
CDR3aa: CASSSPSRGDTQYF
CDR3nt: TGTGCCAGCAGCTCCCCCAGCCGGGGAGATACGCAGTATTTT